Below are 27 T cell receptor beta chains sequenced from a single sample in a study of T cell responses to AZD1222 COVID-19 vaccine. TCRdb's copy holds only in-frame clones and misses some; the assay was immunoSEQ multiplex PCR. The sample holds 99,000 or so clones, around 90% seen once. The specimen was peripheral blood, collected on day 0 of AZD1222 vaccination. The receptor set was obtained from an adult in good health.

The chain has TRBV7-2 and TRBJ1-1; D gene unclear. V dropped 0 bases and J dropped 4 bases, with 6 bases sitting between them. This CDR3 comprises 13 residues. Germline CDR1 reads SGHTA; CDR2 reads FQGNSA. CDR3 DNA sequence: TGTGCCAGCAGCTTAGCGACCCTCACTGAAGCTTTCTTT. It specifies CASSLATLTEAFF. Full variable domain (outside the CDR3, taken from reference TRBV7-2 and TRBJ1-1): GAGVSQSPSNKVTEKGKDVELRCDPISGHTALYWYRQSLGQGLEFLIYFQGNSAPDKSGLPSDRFSAERTGGSVSTLTIQRTQQEDSAVYLCASSLATLTEAFFGQGTRLTVV.

The rearrangement links TRBV7-2 to TRBJ2-6; 12 nucleotides match TRBD1. Germline V lookup: CDR1 SGHTA, CDR2 FQGNSA. This CDR3 region has 19 residues. Trimming took 8 bases from V and 4 from J; bases not matched to a gene: 15. CDR3: CASWATPGQGAGGANVLTF. CDR3 nucleotide sequence: TGTGCCAGCTGGGCAACCCCGGGACAGGGGGCGGGAGGGGCCAACGTCCTGACTTTC.

CDR3 coding DNA: TGTGCCAGTAGTAAAGGGGATCGGCCTGAAGCTTTCTTT. Translation: CASSKGDRPEAFF. The rearrangement links TRBV19 to TRBJ1-1; TRBD1 might be the D (5 bases). The V gene lost 4 bases and the J gene lost 6 bases, with 12 bases spanning the gap. This CDR3 has 13 amino acids. Germline loops: CDR1 LNHDA, CDR2 SQIVND (reference sequence).

The chain recombines TRBV19 with TRBJ2-7; tentatively, D is TRBD1 or TRBD2 (5 bases each). This CDR3 has 11 amino acids. Germline CDR1 reads LNHDA; CDR2 reads SQIVND (reference sequence). Trimming removed 10 bases at V and 3 bases at J, with 10 bases between. As DNA, the CDR3 is TGTGCCACCAGGGACGTCTACGAGCAGTACTTC. Amino acid sequence: CATRDVYEQYF.

This clone showed up just once. An end of the junction differs from the germline gene, which may be a read error. This sequence joins TRBV5-3 and TRBJ1-3; D is possibly TRBD1 (6 bases). TRBV5-3 is annotated as an ORF whose role is uncertain. This CDR3 spans 24 amino acids. CDR3 sequence (DNA): TGTGCCAAAAGCTTGAGGCCCCACAGGGAGGTGGAACGAGATTGGTACTCCTCTGGAAACACCATATATTTT. Translating gives CAKSLRPHREVERDWYSSGNTIYF.

The rearrangement uses TRBV9 and TRBJ2-3; 11 bases line up with TRBD2. The CDR3 extends over 17 amino acids. Germline CDR1 SGDLS, CDR2 YYNGEE. The V and J ends lost 2 bases and 1 base, in that order; junction bases with no gene match: 6. The CDR3: CASSVSGRAGGTDTQYF. In DNA, the CDR3 is TGTGCCAGCAGCGTTAGCGGGAGGGCTGGGGGCACAGATACGCAGTATTTT.

J is TRBJ1-1 and V is TRBV6-2 or TRBV6-3; D gene uncertain. The CDR3 totals 13 residues. V dropped 2 bases and J dropped 1 base, with 5 bases sitting between them. Germline V gene sequence: CDR1 MNHEY, CDR2 SVGEGT. Here the CDR3 reads CASSYGSNTEAFF. CDR3 bases: TGTGCCAGCAGTTACGGCTCGAACACTGAAGCTTTCTTT.

The chain uses TRBV5-4 and TRBJ1-3; TRBD1 matches at 8 bases. CDR1 SGHNT and CDR2 YYREEE come from the germline V gene (reference sequence). The CDR3 is 16 residues long. V lost 4 bases to trimming and J lost 4 bases; unmatched junction nucleotides: 10. The CDR3 loop reads CASSIEYRGTGNTIYF. CDR3 DNA: TGTGCCAGCAGCATAGAGTACAGGGGGACCGGAAACACCATATATTTT.

The chain recombines TRBV2 with TRBJ1-1; D unclear. CDR3 length equals 13 residues. CDR1 is SNHLY and CDR2 is FYNNEI in the germline V gene. The ends were cut back, 6 bases at V and 1 base at J, with 9 bases in the middle. CDR3 bases: TGTGCCAGCAGGCTCCGGCCGAACACTGAAGCTTTCTTT. Its protein is CASRLRPNTEAFF.

This clone has only a few counts. V and J are TRBV19 and TRBJ1-5; D might be TRBD1 (6 bases). Trimming removed 7 bases at V and 0 bases at J, with 25 bases between. Germline CDR1 is LNHDA and CDR2 is SQIVND (reference sequence). The CDR3 totals 19 residues. CDR3 amino acids: CASMGRGTGSQYSNQPQHF. The DNA of the CDR3 is TGTGCCAGTATGGGAAGGGGCACAGGGAGCCAATATAGCAATCAGCCCCAGCATTTT.

CDR3 in amino acids: CASMYGGTRATEAFF. CDR3 DNA: TGTGCCAGTATGTATGGGGGGACAAGGGCCACTGAAGCTTTCTTT. V usage is TRBV7-9 and J usage is TRBJ1-1; D perhaps matches TRBD1 (6 bases). Deletions cut 9 bases from V and 4 bases from J, with 21 bases between. Germline V CDR1 and CDR2: SEHNR, FQNEAQ (reference sequence). CDR3 length: 15 residues.

This clone was observed a handful of times. The chain combines TRBV10-3 with TRBJ1-2; 7 bases fit TRBD1. V lost 10 bases, J lost 4 bases, and 9 bases stayed unmatched. This CDR3 region has 13 residues. The germline V gene encodes CDR1 ENHRY and CDR2 SYGVKD. The CDR3: CATEAGGAYGYTF. CDR3 nucleotides: TGTGCCACCGAGGCAGGGGGGGCCTATGGCTACACCTTC.

To note about this clone: The junction does not match germline at one end; this may be a read error. The chain joins TRBV6-5 to TRBJ2-7, with TRBD2 matching over 7 bases. Looked up from germline, CDR1 is MNHEY and CDR2 is SVGAGI. The length of the CDR3 is 10 residues. CDR3 region: CASSPRGTKF. The CDR3 DNA sequence: TGTGCCAGCAGTCCCCGAGGGACTAAGTTC.

This chain uses TRBV19 with TRBJ1-1; D unresolved. CDR1 and CDR2 from the germline V gene are LNHDA and SQIVND (reference sequence). Trimming removed 8 bases at V and 1 base at J, with 5 bases between. CDR3 length: 11 amino acids. Here the CDR3 reads CASGRNTEAFF. The CDR3 DNA sequence: TGTGCCAGTGGTAGGAACACTGAAGCTTTCTTT.

The chain has TRBV7-3 and TRBJ2-1; D is unresolved. Germline-derived CDR1 and CDR2 are SGHTA and FQGTGA. The V end was cut by 4 bases, the J end by 8 bases, with 18 bases between. The CDR3 contains 15 residues. In DNA form, the CDR3 reads TGTGCCAGCAGCTCAACGGGTCTGATAGGTGATGAGCAGTTCTTC. The encoded protein is CASSSTGLIGDEQFF.

The genes are TRBV2 and TRBJ1-2; no definite D call. Looked up from germline, CDR1 is SNHLY and CDR2 is FYNNEI. This CDR3 is 12 amino acids long. V shed 5 bases and J shed 3 bases, with 7 bases lying between them. CDR3 amino acids: CASSQVDYGYTF. In DNA form, the CDR3 reads TGTGCCAGCAGTCAGGTGGACTATGGCTACACCTTC.

This clone appeared a single time. The chain recombines TRBV5-6 with TRBJ2-7; D may match TRBD1 or TRBD2 (5 bases each). CDR3 length equals 15 residues. Germline-derived CDR1 and CDR2 are SGHDT and YYEEEE. Trimming removed 5 bases at V and 1 base at J, with 16 bases between. CDR3: CASSPPWDRSYEQYV. CDR3 coding DNA: TGTGCCAGCAGTCCCCCCTGGGACCGATCCTACGAGCAGTACGTC.

The chain recombines TRBV7-2 with TRBJ2-5; 8 bases map to TRBD1. The CDR3 consists of 16 residues. Losses at the gene ends were 5 bases for V and 2 bases for J; bases not matched to a gene: 10. Germline V gene lookup returns CDR1 SGHTA and CDR2 FQGNSA. The CDR3 bases are TGTGCCAGCAGCCCCCCCAGGCGGACAGGGCAAGAGACCCAGTACTTC. This codes for CASSPPRRTGQETQYF.

The gene calls are TRBV7-3 and TRBJ2-1, with 13 bases lining up with TRBD2. The CDR3 sequence is 15 residues long. V lost 4 bases to trimming and J lost 10 bases; unmatched junction nucleotides: 7. The germline CDR1 and CDR2 sequences are SGHTA and FQGTGA. The CDR3 here is CASSSGLAGEGEQFF. The CDR3 DNA reads as TGTGCCAGCAGCTCCGGACTAGCGGGAGAGGGAGAGCAGTTCTTC.

V and J are TRBV5-6 and TRBJ1-3; weak D call: TRBD1 (5 bases). From germline, CDR1 is SGHDT and CDR2 YYEEEE. Between the trimmed V and J ends, which lost 0 bases and 4 bases, there was a span of 17 bases. CDR3 length: 17 amino acids. The CDR3 is CASSLDPTERQGNTIYF. In nucleotides, the CDR3 is TGTGCCAGCAGCTTGGACCCGACAGAAAGACAGGGAAACACCATATATTTT. Filled out from reference TRBV5-6 and TRBJ1-3, the complete variable domain reads DAGVTQSPTHLIKTRGQQVTLRCSPKSGHDTVSWYQQALGQGPQFIFQYYEEEERQRGNFPDRFSGHQFPNYSSELNVNALLLGDSALYLCASSLDPTERQGNTIYFGEGSWLTVV.

V and J are TRBV7-3 and TRBJ1-2; D remains ambiguous. V was shortened by 1 base and J by 10 bases, with 13 bases between the two germline ends. The V gene's germline CDR1 is SGHTA and CDR2 FQGTGA. The CDR3 covers 13 residues. In DNA, the CDR3 is TGTGCCAGCAGCTTAAGTCGGCACTCGGCCTACACCTTC. It is translated as CASSLSRHSAYTF.

The CDR3 loop is CASSPPGGGANVLTF. Here the CDR3 DNA reads TGTGCCAGCTCACCCCCAGGTGGTGGGGCCAACGTCCTGACTTTC. V is TRBV18 and J is TRBJ2-6, with no clear D. V lost 3 bases to trimming and J lost 3 bases, with 9 bases between them. Germline lookup yields CDR1 KGHSH and CDR2 LQKENI. The CDR3 contains 15 residues.

With regard to this clone: Its ends do not fully match the called genes, so a read error is possible. V usage is TRBV7-7 and J usage is TRBJ2-5, with D perhaps TRBD1 (6 bases). Looked up from germline, CDR1 is SSHAT and CDR2 is FNYEAQ (reference sequence). The CDR3 runs 14 residues. For the CDR3, the DNA is TGTGCTAGCAGCTTAAGGGGGTACCAAGAGACCCAGTACTTC. Protein: CASSLRGYQETQYF.

With respect to this clone: A read error may account for a junction end that differs from germline. The chain joins TRBV5-1 to TRBJ1-2; possibly TRBD1 for D (5 bases). The CDR3 covers 14 residues. Germline V gene lookup returns CDR1 SGHRS and CDR2 YFSETQ. CDR3 sequence (DNA): TGTGCCAGCAGCTTGGGGGTGCGGAACTATGGCTACACCTTC. Its protein is CASSLGVRNYGYTF.

This CDR3 is CASSPRDRANTIYF. The CDR3 DNA is TGTGCCAGCAGCCCCCGGGACAGGGCGAACACCATATATTTT. This rearrangement joins TRBV9 to TRBJ1-3, with 9 bases that match TRBD1. Germline V gene sequence: CDR1 SGDLS, CDR2 YYNGEE. Losses at the gene ends were 4 bases for V and 7 bases for J; bases not matched to a gene: 6. The CDR3 is 14 residues long.

The chain is built from TRBV11-1 and TRBJ1-1; D is perhaps TRBD1 (6 bases). V shed 5 bases and J shed 1 base, with 11 bases lying between them. Per germline, CDR1 SGHAT and CDR2 FQDESV (reference sequence). The CDR3 consists of 14 residues. The CDR3 DNA reads TGTGCCAGCAGCGAGGGACACCCGAACACTGAAGCTTTCTTT. Translating gives CASSEGHPNTEAFF.

This clone has a single count. The chain couples TRBV5-6 to TRBJ1-6, with D maybe TRBD1 (5 bases). Germline V gene lookup returns CDR1 SGHDT and CDR2 YYEEEE. Trimming took 4 bases from V and 9 from J, leaving 17 bases between them. The CDR3 runs to 15 residues. The CDR3 bases are TGTGCCAGCAGCCCGGAGGGTCAGGGTGGTTCACCCCTCCACTTT. Residues: CASSPEGQGGSPLHF.